The 3 T cell receptor beta chains presented below share a single source sample, sequenced in a study of CD8+ T cells in alopecia areata. Investigators isolated RNA and reverse transcribed it into cDNA to act as the sequencing template. Profiling relied on immunoSEQ multiplex PCR, and the TCRdb table lists in-frame clones only, not all of them. This sample has roughly 140,000 clones, with around 62% found just once. Source material: CD8+ T cells sorted from blood. The source is a human donor in good health.

This rearrangement joins TRBV5-4 to TRBJ1-1; D unresolved. Trimming took 5 bases from V and 3 from J, leaving 17 bases between them. The CDR3 spans 15 residues. CDR1 and CDR2 (germline): SGHNT, YYREEE (reference sequence). CDR3 DNA: TGTGCCAGCAGGCGTAACACTCAAAGGGACACTGAAGCTTTCTTT. Protein sequence: CASRRNTQRDTEAFF.

The CDR3 DNA is TGTGCCTGGACGGCCGCGGCCTCTCCCAATGAGCAGTTCTTC. Translation: CAWTAAASPNEQFF. This chain uses TRBV30 with TRBJ2-1; no clear D. CDR1 is GTSNPN, CDR2 SVGIG, per germline (reference sequence). The CDR3 has 14 residues. Trimming left V 4 bases short and J 6 bases short, with 16 bases between. The full variable domain, completed using reference TRBV30 and TRBJ2-1, is SQTIHQWPATLVQPVGSPLSLECTVEGTSNPNLYWYRQAAGRGLQLLFYSVGIGQISSEVPQNLSASRPQDRQFILSSKKLLLSDSGFYLCAWTAAASPNEQFFGPGTRLTVL.

The V call is TRBV11-2, the J call TRBJ1-1, with no clear D. V was trimmed by 5 bases and J by 6 bases, leaving 10 bases between them. Germline CDR1 SGHAT, CDR2 FQNNGV. The CDR3 runs 12 residues. CDR3: CASSLGTAEAFF. The DNA for the CDR3 is TGTGCCAGCAGCCTGGGAACAGCTGAAGCTTTCTTT.